This T cell receptor beta chain emerged from a study of response to subunit inactivated influenza vaccine. Findings and caveats of the study: A suggestion made by the authors is that each seasonal influenza vaccination recruits few new T cells.

TCRdb re-called the RT-PCR reads with MiXCR, one entry per CDR3 protein. This sample has over 400,000 distinct CDR3 sequences, with approximately 11% found just once. The CDR3 covers 14 residues. Trimming cost V 6 bases and J 5 bases; bases outside gene matches: 7. Germline V lookup: CDR1 SGHTA, CDR2 FQGNSA. A note on this clonotype: As yet, its antigen is unknown.

This sequence joins TRBV7-2 and TRBJ2-7; TRBD2 matches 10 bases. The sample here was PBMCs from blood, taken 40 to 50 days after vaccination. The sequence was collected from a man aged 45-65 years who received an inactivated influenza vaccine. CDR3 in amino acids: CASRSAGGGDEQYF. CDR3 nucleotides: TGTGCCAGCAGGTCAGCGGGAGGGGGCGACGAGCAGTACTTC.